This TCR beta chain is from a study of T cell changes during pregnancy in multiple sclerosis. The CDR3 covers 14 residues. The germline V and J ends were trimmed by 2 bases and 5 bases, with 12 bases remaining between them. The germline gives CDR1 LNHDA, CDR2 SQIVND (reference sequence). Libraries were prepared by immunoSEQ multiplex PCR; TCRdb keeps only in-frame clonotypes and omits some of them. The sample includes more than 45,000 clones, approximately 90% of them seen just once. The receptor's source is a female donor with multiple sclerosis, enrolled in a pregnancy study. The sample consisted of CD4+ T cells from peripheral blood mononuclear cells, taken after pregnancy. The genes are TRBV19 and TRBJ2-5; possibly TRBD2 for D (6 bases). CDR3 amino acids: CASSIIGSGETQYF. The CDR3 coding sequence is TGTGCCAGTAGTATAATTGGGAGCGGGGAGACCCAGTACTTC.